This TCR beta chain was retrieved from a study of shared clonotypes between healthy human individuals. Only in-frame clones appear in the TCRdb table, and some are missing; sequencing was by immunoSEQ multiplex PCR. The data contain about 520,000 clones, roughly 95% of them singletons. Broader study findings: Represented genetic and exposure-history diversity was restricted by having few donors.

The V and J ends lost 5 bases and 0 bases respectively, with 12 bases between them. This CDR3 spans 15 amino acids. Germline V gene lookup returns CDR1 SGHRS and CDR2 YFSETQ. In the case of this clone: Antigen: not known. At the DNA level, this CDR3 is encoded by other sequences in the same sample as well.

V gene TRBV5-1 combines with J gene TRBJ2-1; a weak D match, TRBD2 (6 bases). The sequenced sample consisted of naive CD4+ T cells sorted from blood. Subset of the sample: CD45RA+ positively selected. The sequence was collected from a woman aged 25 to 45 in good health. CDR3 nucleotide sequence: TGCGCCAGCAGGCTGGGACTGTCCTCCTACAATGAGCAGTTCTTC. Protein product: CASRLGLSSYNEQFF.